These 9 T cell receptor beta chains share one sample of origin, sequenced in a study of cytomegalovirus exposure and HLA in healthy donors (dated by TCRdb to the late 2010s). The library relied on the immunoSEQ multiplex PCR assay. For the multiplex PCR, a mixture combining 60 forward primers for TCR Vbeta segments and 13 reverse primers for TCR Jbeta segments was used. The source is immuneACCESS, and TCRdb retained only in-frame sequences with V and J called. Part of the clones is not carried over; for the studies checked, unresolved V genes explain less than half of this, and the remainder is unexplained. The sample table shows more than 90,000 clones, and roughly 82% are seen once. Clones ranked in the top ten supply about 8% of the sample. Sequencing was done on a sample of PBMCs. The source is a human donor in good health.

CDR3 residues: CASRHSPGGLTGELFF. CDR3 bases: TGTGCCAGCCGTCATTCCCCAGGGGGACTCACCGGGGAGCTGTTTTTT. This chain uses TRBV19 with TRBJ2-2; maybe TRBD1 (7 bases). CDR1 and CDR2 (germline): LNHDA, SQIVND (reference sequence). The V and J ends lost 9 bases and 4 bases respectively, with 21 bases between them. This CDR3 is 16 amino acids long.

This clone appeared a few times. V gene TRBV6-4 combines with J gene TRBJ2-1, with 8 bases identical to TRBD2. This CDR3 is 14 amino acids long. CDR1 and CDR2 from the germline V gene are MRHNA and SNTAGT. The V segment lost 5 bases and the J segment 4 bases; nucleotides outside the gene matches: 4. CDR3 in amino acids: CASSKREWYNEQFF. The CDR3 DNA reads TGTGCCAGCAGTAAGCGGGAGTGGTACAATGAGCAGTTCTTC.

This sequence joins TRBV7-9 and TRBJ2-5, with TRBD1 matching 8 bases. The germline CDR1 and CDR2 sequences are SEHNR and FQNEAQ (reference sequence). CDR3 length: 14 amino acids. Germline trimming cut 6 bases from V and 4 bases from J; bases unmatched to any gene: 7. The CDR3 DNA reads as TGTGCCAGCAGGTACGGACAGGGAGCAGAGACCCAGTACTTC. Translated: CASRYGQGAETQYF. Full variable domain (remainder filled in from reference TRBV7-9 and TRBJ2-5): DTGVSQNPRHKITKRGQNVTFRCDPISEHNRLYWYRQTLGQGPEFLTYFQNEAQLEKSRLLSDRFSAERPKGSFSTLEIQRTEQGDSAMYLCASRYGQGAETQYFGPGTRLLVL.

The chain links TRBV9 to TRBJ2-7; D is unclear. Germline V gene lookup returns CDR1 SGDLS and CDR2 YYNGEE. Trimming pared 4 bases from V and 5 bases from J, leaving 10 bases between. The CDR3 consists of 12 residues. CDR3 sequence (DNA): TGTGCCAGCAGCCCACGACTGAACGAGCAGTACTTC. This codes for CASSPRLNEQYF.

This chain uses TRBV19 with TRBJ1-1; tentative D call: TRBD1 (6 bases). The CDR3 contains 15 residues. In germline, CDR1 is LNHDA, CDR2 SQIVND (reference sequence). V was trimmed by 7 bases and J by 4 bases, leaving 19 bases between them. CDR3 nucleotide sequence: TGTGCCAGTATCCAAGGGCAGGGGTGGGGCACTGAAGCTTTCTTT. Encoded protein: CASIQGQGWGTEAFF.

The gene calls are TRBV20-1 and TRBJ2-7; D gene unclear. Looked up from germline, CDR1 is DFQATT and CDR2 is SNEGSKA (reference sequence). The V and J ends lost 2 bases and 6 bases respectively, with 8 bases between them. This CDR3 spans 11 amino acids. In DNA, the CDR3 is TGCAGTGCTAGATATTCCCTCGAGCAGTACTTC. This gives the protein CSARYSLEQYF.

This chain links TRBV9 with TRBJ2-2, with a possible D match to TRBD2 (6 bases). The CDR3 is 19 amino acids. Deletions cut 3 bases from V and 1 base from J, with 22 bases between. Germline V gene data show CDR1 as SGDLS and CDR2 as YYNGEE. As DNA, the CDR3 is TGTGCCAGCAGCGCCCCTAAGCCGGGCGGGACTCAGAACACCGGGGAGCTGTTTTTT. This sequence encodes CASSAPKPGGTQNTGELFF.

V is TRBV19 and J is TRBJ1-2; a weak D match, TRBD1 (5 bases). The length of the CDR3 is 15 residues. CDR1 LNHDA and CDR2 SQIVND come from the germline V gene (reference sequence). Trimming took off 2 bases at V and 10 bases at J, with 20 bases between the two ends. CDR3 DNA sequence: TGTGCCAGTAGTATACCCCCAACAGGAACTATGGACTACACCTTC. Protein product: CASSIPPTGTMDYTF.

This clone has more than one count but fewer than ten. The chain carries TRBV6-1 and TRBJ1-1; D is uncertain. The CDR3 is 13 residues long. Trimming pared 6 bases from V and 2 bases from J, leaving 10 bases between. The germline V gene encodes CDR1 MNHNS and CDR2 SASEGT. The CDR3 reads CASSLEGNTEAFF. For the CDR3, the DNA is TGTGCCAGCAGCCTCGAGGGTAACACTGAAGCTTTCTTT.